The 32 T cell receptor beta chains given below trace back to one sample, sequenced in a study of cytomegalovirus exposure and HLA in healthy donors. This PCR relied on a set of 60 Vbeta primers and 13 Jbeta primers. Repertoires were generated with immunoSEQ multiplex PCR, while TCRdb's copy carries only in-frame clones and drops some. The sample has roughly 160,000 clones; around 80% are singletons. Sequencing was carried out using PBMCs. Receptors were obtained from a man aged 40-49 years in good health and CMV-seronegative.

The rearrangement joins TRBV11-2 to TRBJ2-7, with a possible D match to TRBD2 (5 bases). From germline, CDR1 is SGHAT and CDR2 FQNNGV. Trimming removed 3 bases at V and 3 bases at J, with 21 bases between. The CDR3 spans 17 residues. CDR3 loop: CASSFLDFAGPLYEQYF. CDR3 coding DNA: TGTGCCAGCAGCTTTCTGGACTTCGCGGGCCCTCTCTACGAGCAGTACTTC.

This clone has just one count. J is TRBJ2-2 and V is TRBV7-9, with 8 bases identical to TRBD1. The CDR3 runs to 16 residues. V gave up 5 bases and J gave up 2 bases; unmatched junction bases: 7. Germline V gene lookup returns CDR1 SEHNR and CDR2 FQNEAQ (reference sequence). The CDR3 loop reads CASSTQGAFNTGELFF. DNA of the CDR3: TGTGCCAGCAGCACCCAGGGGGCCTTCAACACCGGGGAGCTGTTTTTT.

CDR3 residues: CASSLEGRGASYEQYF. The CDR3 DNA reads TGTGCCAGCAGCTTAGAGGGGCGGGGGGCCTCCTACGAGCAGTACTTC. The rearrangement uses TRBV7-9 and TRBJ2-7; TRBD2 matches at 8 bases. Unmatched junction bases numbered 5, after V lost 1 base and J lost 0 bases. This CDR3 contains 16 residues. In germline, CDR1 is SEHNR, CDR2 FQNEAQ (reference sequence). Full variable domain (rest looked up from reference TRBV7-9 and TRBJ2-7): DTGVSQNPRHKITKRGQNVTFRCDPISEHNRLYWYRQTLGQGPEFLTYFQNEAQLEKSRLLSDRFSAERPKGSFSTLEIQRTEQGDSAMYLCASSLEGRGASYEQYFGPGTRLTVT.

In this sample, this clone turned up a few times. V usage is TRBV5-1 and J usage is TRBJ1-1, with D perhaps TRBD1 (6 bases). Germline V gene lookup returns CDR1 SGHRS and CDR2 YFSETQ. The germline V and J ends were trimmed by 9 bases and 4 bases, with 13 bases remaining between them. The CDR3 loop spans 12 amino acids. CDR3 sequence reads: CATSGESTEAFF. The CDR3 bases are TGCGCCACCTCAGGGGAGAGCACTGAAGCTTTCTTT.

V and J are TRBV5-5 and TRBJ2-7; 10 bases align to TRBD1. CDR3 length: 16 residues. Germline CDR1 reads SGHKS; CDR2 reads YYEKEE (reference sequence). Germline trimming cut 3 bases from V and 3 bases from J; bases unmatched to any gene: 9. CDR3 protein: CASSWASGQGFYEQYF. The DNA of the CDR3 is TGTGCCAGCAGCTGGGCATCGGGACAGGGGTTCTACGAGCAGTACTTC.

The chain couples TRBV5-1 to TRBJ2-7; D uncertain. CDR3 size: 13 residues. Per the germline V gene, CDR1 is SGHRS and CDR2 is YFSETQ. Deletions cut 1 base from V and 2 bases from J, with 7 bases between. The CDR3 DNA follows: TGCGCCAGCAGCTTGACCAGTACCTACGAGCAGTACTTC. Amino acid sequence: CASSLTSTYEQYF. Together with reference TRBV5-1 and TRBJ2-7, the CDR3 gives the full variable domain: KAGVTQTPRYLIKTRGQQVTLSCSPISGHRSVSWYQQTPGQGLQFLFEYFSETQRNKGNFPGRFSGRQFSNSRSEMNVSTLELGDSALYLCASSLTSTYEQYFGPGTRLTVT.

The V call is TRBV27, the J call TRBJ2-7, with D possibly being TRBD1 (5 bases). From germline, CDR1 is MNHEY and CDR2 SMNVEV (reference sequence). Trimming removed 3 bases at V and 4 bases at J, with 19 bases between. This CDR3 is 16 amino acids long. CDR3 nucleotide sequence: TGTGCCAGCAGTTTGGGCCCCTCAGGGTTTGGATACGAGCAGTACTTC. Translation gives CASSLGPSGFGYEQYF.

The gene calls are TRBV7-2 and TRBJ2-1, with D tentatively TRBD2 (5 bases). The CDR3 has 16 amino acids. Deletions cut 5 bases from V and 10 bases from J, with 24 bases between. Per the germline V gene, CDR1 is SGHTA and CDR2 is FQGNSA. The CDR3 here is CASSAALAGSSGEQFF. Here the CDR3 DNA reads TGTGCCAGCAGCGCAGCGCTTGCGGGCTCATCGGGGGAGCAGTTCTTC.

CDR3 residues: CTSSLPKNIQYF. The CDR3, as DNA: TGCACCAGCAGCCTTCCGAAAAACATTCAGTACTTC. V is TRBV1 and J is TRBJ2-4; the table gives TRBD2 as D, unverified against the DNA. TRBV1 has pseudogene status. The CDR3 contains 12 residues.

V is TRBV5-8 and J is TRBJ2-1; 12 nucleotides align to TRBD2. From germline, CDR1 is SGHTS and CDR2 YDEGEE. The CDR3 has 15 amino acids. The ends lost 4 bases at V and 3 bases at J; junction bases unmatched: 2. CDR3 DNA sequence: TGTGCCAGCAGCCAGGGACTAGCGGGCTACAATGAGCAGTTCTTC. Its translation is CASSQGLAGYNEQFF. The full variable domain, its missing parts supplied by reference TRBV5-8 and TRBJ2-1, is EAGVTQSPTHLIKTRGQQATLRCSPISGHTSVYWYQQALGLGLQFLLWYDEGEERNRGNFPPRFSGRQFPNYSSELNVNALELEDSALYLCASSQGLAGYNEQFFGPGTRLTVL.

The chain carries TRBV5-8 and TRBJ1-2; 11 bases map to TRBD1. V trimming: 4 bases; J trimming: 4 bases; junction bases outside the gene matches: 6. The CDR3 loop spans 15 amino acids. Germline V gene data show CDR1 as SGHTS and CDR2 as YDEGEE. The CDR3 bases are TGTGCCAGCAGCACCTTCGGACAGGGGGCCTATGGCTACACCTTC. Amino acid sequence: CASSTFGQGAYGYTF. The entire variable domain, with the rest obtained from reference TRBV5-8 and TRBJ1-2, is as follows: EAGVTQSPTHLIKTRGQQATLRCSPISGHTSVYWYQQALGLGLQFLLWYDEGEERNRGNFPPRFSGRQFPNYSSELNVNALELEDSALYLCASSTFGQGAYGYTFGSGTRLTVV.

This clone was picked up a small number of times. CDR3 sequence reads: CASSDLAGAGDTQYF. The CDR3 DNA reads TGTGCCAGCAGTGATCTGGCGGGGGCAGGAGATACGCAGTATTTT. The V call is TRBV6-1, the J call TRBJ2-3, with D possibly TRBD2 on 7 matching bases. The germline V and J ends were trimmed by 3 bases and 5 bases, with 15 bases remaining between them. The CDR3 loop spans 15 amino acids. Germline V gene lookup returns CDR1 MNHNS and CDR2 SASEGT.

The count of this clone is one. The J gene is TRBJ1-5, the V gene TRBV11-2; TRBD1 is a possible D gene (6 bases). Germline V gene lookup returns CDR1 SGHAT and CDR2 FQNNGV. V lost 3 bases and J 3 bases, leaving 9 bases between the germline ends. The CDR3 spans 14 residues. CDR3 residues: CASSLDRANQPQHF. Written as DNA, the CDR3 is TGTGCCAGCAGCTTGGACAGAGCCAATCAGCCCCAGCATTTT. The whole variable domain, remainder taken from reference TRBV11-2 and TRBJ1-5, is EAGVAQSPRYKIIEKRQSVAFWCNPISGHATLYWYQQILGQGPKLLIQFQNNGVVDDSQLPKDRFSAERLKGVDSTLKIQPAKLEDSAVYLCASSLDRANQPQHFGDGTRLSIL.

This CDR3 reads CASSQGLSSSYEQYF. The CDR3 region has the DNA TGTGCCAGCAGCCAGGGACTTTCTAGCTCCTACGAGCAGTACTTC. This chain joins TRBV7-8 and TRBJ2-7; D possibly corresponds to TRBD2 (6 bases). Germline V gene sequence: CDR1 SGHVS, CDR2 FQNEAQ. CDR3 length: 15 amino acids. V lost 5 bases, J lost 0 bases, and 14 bases lay in between.

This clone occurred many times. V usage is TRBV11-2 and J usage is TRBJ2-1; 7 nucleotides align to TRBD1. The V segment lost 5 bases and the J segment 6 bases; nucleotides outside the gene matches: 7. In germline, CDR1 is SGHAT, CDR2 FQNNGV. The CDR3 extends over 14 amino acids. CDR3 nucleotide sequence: TGTGCCAGCAGCACCTCCACAGGGGTCAATGAGCAGTTCTTC. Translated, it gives CASSTSTGVNEQFF.

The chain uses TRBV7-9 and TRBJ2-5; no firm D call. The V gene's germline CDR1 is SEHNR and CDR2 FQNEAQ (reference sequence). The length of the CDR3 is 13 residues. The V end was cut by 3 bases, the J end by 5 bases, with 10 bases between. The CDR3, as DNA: TGTGCCAGCAGCTTTGAGGAGTTGGAGACCCAGTACTTC. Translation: CASSFEELETQYF.

CDR3 nucleotides: TGTGCCAGCAGCCCTCTAGCGGGGGGGCCGAATGAGCAGTTCTTC. This codes for CASSPLAGGPNEQFF. The V gene is TRBV2, the J gene TRBJ2-1; TRBD2 matches 12 bases. The germline V gene encodes CDR1 SNHLY and CDR2 FYNNEI. This CDR3 is built from 15 residues. V shed 6 bases, J shed 7 bases, and the junction held 7 bases outside the gene matches.

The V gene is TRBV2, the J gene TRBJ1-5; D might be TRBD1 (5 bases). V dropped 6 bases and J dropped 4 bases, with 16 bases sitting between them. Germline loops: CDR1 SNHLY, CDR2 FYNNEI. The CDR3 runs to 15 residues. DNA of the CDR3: TGTGCCAGCAGCCCGTCATTTCCAGGGAATCAGCCCCAGCATTTT. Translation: CASSPSFPGNQPQHF.

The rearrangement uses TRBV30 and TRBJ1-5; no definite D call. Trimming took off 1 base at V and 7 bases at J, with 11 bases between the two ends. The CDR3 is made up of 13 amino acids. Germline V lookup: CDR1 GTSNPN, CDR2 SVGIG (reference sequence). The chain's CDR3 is CAWSAAGAQPQHF. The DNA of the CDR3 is TGTGCCTGGAGTGCCGCAGGCGCCCAGCCCCAGCATTTT.

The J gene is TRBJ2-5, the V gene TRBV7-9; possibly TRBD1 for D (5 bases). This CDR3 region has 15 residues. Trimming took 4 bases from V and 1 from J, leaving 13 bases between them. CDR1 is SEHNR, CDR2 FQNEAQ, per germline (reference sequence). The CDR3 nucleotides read TGTGCCAGCAGCTCCTACAGGAGTATCCAAGAGACCCAGTACTTC. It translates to CASSSYRSIQETQYF. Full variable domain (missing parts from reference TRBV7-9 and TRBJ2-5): DTGVSQNPRHKITKRGQNVTFRCDPISEHNRLYWYRQTLGQGPEFLTYFQNEAQLEKSRLLSDRFSAERPKGSFSTLEIQRTEQGDSAMYLCASSSYRSIQETQYFGPGTRLLVL.

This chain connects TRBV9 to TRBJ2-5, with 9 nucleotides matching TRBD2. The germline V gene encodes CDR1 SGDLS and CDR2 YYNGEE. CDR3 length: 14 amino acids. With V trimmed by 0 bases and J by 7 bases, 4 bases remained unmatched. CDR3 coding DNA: TGTGCCAGCAGCGTAGGCGGCGGGAGGGTGACCCAGTACTTC. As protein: CASSVGGGRVTQYF.

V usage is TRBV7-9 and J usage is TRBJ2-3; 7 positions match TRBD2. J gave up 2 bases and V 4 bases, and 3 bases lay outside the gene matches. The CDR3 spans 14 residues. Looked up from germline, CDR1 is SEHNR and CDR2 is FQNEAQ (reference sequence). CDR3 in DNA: TGTGCCAGCAGCTCGGGGGGTCCCACAGATACGCAGTATTTT. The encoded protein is CASSSGGPTDTQYF.

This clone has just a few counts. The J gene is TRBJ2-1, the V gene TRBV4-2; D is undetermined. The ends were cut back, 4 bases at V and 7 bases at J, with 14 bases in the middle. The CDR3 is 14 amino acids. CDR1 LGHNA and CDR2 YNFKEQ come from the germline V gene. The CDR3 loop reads CASSPLGESNEQFF. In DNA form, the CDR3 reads TGTGCCAGCAGCCCCCTCGGAGAGTCAAATGAGCAGTTCTTC.

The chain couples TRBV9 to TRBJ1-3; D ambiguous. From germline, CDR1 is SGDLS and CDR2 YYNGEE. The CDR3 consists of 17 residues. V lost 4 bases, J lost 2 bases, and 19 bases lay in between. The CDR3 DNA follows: TGTGCCAGCAGCCCCGGCCGAGGGAACTTAGCTGGAAACACCATATATTTT. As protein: CASSPGRGNLAGNTIYF.

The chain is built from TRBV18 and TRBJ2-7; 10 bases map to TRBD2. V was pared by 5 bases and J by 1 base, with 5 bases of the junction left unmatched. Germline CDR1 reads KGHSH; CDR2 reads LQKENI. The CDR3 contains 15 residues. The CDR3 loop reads CASSSTSGVSYEQYF. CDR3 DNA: TGTGCCAGCTCAAGCACTAGCGGGGTGTCCTACGAGCAGTACTTC.

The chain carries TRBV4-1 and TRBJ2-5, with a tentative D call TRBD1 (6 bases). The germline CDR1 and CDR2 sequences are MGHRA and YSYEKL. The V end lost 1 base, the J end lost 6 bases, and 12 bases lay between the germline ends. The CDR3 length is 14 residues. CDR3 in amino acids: CASSQGGGQKTQYF. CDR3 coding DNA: TGCGCCAGCAGCCAAGGTGGGGGCCAGAAGACCCAGTACTTC.

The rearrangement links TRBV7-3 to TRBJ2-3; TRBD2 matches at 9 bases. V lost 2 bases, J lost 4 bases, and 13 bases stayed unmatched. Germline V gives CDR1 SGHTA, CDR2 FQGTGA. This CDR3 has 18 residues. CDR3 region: CASSLSPTSGFTPDTQYF. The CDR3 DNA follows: TGTGCCAGCAGCTTATCCCCGACTAGCGGCTTCACCCCAGATACGCAGTATTTT.

CDR3 loop: CASSFTYEQYF. The CDR3 DNA sequence: TGTGCCAGCAGCTTTACTTACGAGCAGTACTTC. V is TRBV11-2 and J is TRBJ2-7, with unresolved D. The CDR3 has 11 residues. Germline assignment: CDR1 SGHAT and CDR2 FQNNGV. V was trimmed by 3 bases and J by 4 bases, leaving 4 bases between them.

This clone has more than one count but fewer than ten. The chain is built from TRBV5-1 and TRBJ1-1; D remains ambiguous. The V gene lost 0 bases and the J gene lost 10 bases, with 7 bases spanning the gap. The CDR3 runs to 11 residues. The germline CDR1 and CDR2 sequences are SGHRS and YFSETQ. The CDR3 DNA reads TGCGCCAGCAGCTTGGCGGGGATAGCTTTCTTT. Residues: CASSLAGIAFF.

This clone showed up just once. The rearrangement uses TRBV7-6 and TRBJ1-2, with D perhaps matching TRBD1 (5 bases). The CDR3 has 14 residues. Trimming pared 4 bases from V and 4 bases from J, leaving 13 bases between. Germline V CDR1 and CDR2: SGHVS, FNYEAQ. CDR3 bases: TGTGCCAGCAGCTCTGGGACTTTTCCCTATGGCTACACCTTC. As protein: CASSSGTFPYGYTF. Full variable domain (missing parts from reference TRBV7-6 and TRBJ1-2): GAGVSQSPRYKVTKRGQDVALRCDPISGHVSLYWYRQALGQGPEFLTYFNYEAQQDKSGLPNDRFSAERPEGSISTLTIQRTEQRDSAMYRCASSSGTFPYGYTFGSGTRLTVV.

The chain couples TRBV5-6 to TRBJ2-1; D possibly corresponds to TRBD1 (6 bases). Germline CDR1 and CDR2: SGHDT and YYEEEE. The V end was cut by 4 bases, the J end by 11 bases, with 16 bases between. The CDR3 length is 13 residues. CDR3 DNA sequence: TGTGCCAGCAGCCATTTGACAGGAGATAAGCAGTTCTTC. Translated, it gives CASSHLTGDKQFF.

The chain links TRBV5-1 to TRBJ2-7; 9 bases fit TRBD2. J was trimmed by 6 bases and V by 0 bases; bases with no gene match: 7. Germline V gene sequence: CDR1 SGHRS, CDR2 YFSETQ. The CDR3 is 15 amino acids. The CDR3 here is CASSLVAGVFSEQYF. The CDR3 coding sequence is TGCGCCAGCAGCTTGGTAGCGGGGGTCTTCTCCGAGCAGTACTTC.